This note documents a single T cell receptor (beta chain) sequence. Antigen specificity is unknown. This PCR relied on a set of 60 Vbeta primers and 13 Jbeta primers. Repertoires were generated with immunoSEQ multiplex PCR, while TCRdb's copy carries only in-frame clones and drops some. The sample totals tens of thousands of clones. This entry comes from a study of cytomegalovirus exposure and HLA in healthy donors. In the study overall: There were some 400 genotyped donors. Of these, roughly 82% fell in the genetic ancestry cluster associated with self-reported Caucasian donors. Whole-study results and caveats: Presence/absence analyses treated sequencing depth as roughly uniform across donors.

Trimming left V 4 bases short and J 4 bases short, with 17 bases between. This CDR3 has 15 amino acids. CDR1 and CDR2 from the germline V gene are SGHRS and YFSETQ. The TCR comes from a woman in her thirties or forties in good health and CMV-seronegative. The sequencing sample was made of PBMCs. The V gene is TRBV5-1, the J gene TRBJ1-1; a possible D gene is TRBD1 (5 bases). CDR3: CASSPRDLGLTEAFF. The CDR3 DNA reads as TGCGCCAGCAGCCCGCGGGACCTCGGGCTCACTGAAGCTTTCTTT. Using reference TRBV5-1 and TRBJ1-1 for the parts outside the CDR3, the full variable domain is KAGVTQTPRYLIKTRGQQVTLSCSPISGHRSVSWYQQTPGQGLQFLFEYFSETQRNKGNFPGRFSGRQFSNSRSEMNVSTLELGDSALYLCASSPRDLGLTEAFFGQGTRLTVV.